This TCR beta chain was captured by sequencing in a study of T cell responses to AZD1222 COVID-19 vaccine. Findings of the study overall: There were repertoire samples only from the period after the peak T cell response. Baseline testing showed seropositivity in only six AZD1222 recipients.

This table comes from immunoSEQ multiplex PCR, and its TCRdb copy is limited to in-frame clones, with some not included. This table holds some 130,000 clones, over 80% found once. For this clone: Its antigen is not known.

From germline, CDR1 is SGHVS and CDR2 FQNEAQ. This CDR3 region has 14 residues. V lost 5 bases to trimming and J lost 0 bases, with 8 bases between them. The chain carries TRBV7-8 and TRBJ1-5; the D is unclear. The receptor was derived from an adult who received the AZD1222 COVID-19 vaccine. The source material was peripheral blood, sampled 28 days after the second AZD1222 dose. CDR3 sequence (DNA): TGTGCCAGCAGCGCCATAATTAGCAATCAGCCCCAGCATTTT. This codes for CASSAIISNQPQHF.